This TCR beta chain stems from a study of T cell repertoires in cytomegalovirus infection (dated by TCRdb to about 2019). Describing the broader study: Recently identified HLA-C-restricted CMV epitopes, whose presentation resists viral immunomodulation, were targeted by peptide stimulations together with well-studied HLA-B-restricted epitopes. Donor HLA type was relevant to the analysis, as public TCR beta signatures indicated carriage of CMV infection together with the matching HLA type.

V sheds 3 bases and J sheds 0 bases, leaving 15 bases between their ends. From its cysteine to its phenylalanine, the CDR3 spans 17 amino acids. Only CDR3 DNA remains: 51 bases, in frame from the first base. The research as a whole found: The ex vivo response was dominated by HLA-C-restricted CMV-specific TCR beta clonotypes, which also provided the single most frequent clonotype in two of eight donors. Carriers of CMV infection plus the relevant HLA type were discriminated by the cumulative frequency of public TCR beta family members in the study cohort and in an independent roughly 350-donor cohort.

This clonotype was found many times. Its antigen is still unknown. One base away there is no much larger clone; base qualities are not given. Data came from an Illumina HiSeq 1500. TCRdb reworked the public reads: Q25 trimming with fastp, MiXCR clone assembly, productive beta chains retained. Identical CDR3 protein sequences are pooled into one entry, listed with their most common genes and DNA. This sample lists about 280,000 distinct CDR3 sequences; roughly a fifth were detected once. The ten largest account for about 20% of the sample. The label giving this sample's treatment or condition can be read as: in vitro stimulation with specific CMV peptide epitopes to enrich CMV-specific T cells.

The sequencing used cultured PBMCs, collected from culture after CMV antigen stimulation. The rearrangement joined TRBV12-3 or TRBV12-4 to TRBJ2-1; TRBD2 is a weak D gene call, 6 bases matching. The TCR comes from a human donor in good health (CMV status not recorded). Some clones in this sample may be carry-over from other donors' samples. The CDR3 in this case is CASSFGLAWSSYNEQFF. The nucleotides read TGTGCCAGCAGTTTCGGTCTAGCGTGGAGCTCCTACAATGAGCAGTTCTTC.